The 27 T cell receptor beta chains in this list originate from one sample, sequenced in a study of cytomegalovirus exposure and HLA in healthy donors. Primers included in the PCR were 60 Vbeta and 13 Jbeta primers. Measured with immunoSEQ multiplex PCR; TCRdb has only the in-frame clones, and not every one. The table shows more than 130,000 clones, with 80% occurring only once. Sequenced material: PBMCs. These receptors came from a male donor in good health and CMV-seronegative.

CDR3 sequence: CASSQGGQNYGYTF. CDR3 DNA sequence: TGTGCCAGCAGCCAAGGGGGGCAAAACTATGGCTACACCTTC. V and J are TRBV4-2 and TRBJ1-2; tentatively, D is TRBD1 (6 bases). Germline CDR1 reads LGHNA; CDR2 reads YNFKEQ. The CDR3 is 14 amino acids. V was pared by 1 base and J by 2 bases, with 8 bases between.

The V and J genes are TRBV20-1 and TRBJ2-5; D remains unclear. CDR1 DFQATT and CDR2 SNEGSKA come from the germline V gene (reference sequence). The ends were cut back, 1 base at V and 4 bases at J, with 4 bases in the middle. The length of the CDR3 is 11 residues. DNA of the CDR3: TGCAGTGCTAGAGCGAGAGAGACCCAGTACTTC. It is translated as CSARARETQYF.

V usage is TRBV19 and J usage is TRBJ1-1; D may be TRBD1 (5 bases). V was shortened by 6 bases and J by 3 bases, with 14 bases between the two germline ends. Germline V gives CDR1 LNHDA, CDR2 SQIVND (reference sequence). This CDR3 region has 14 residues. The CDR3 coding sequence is TGTGCCAGTAGGGATCAGCGGGGGTACACTGAAGCTTTCTTT. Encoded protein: CASRDQRGYTEAFF.

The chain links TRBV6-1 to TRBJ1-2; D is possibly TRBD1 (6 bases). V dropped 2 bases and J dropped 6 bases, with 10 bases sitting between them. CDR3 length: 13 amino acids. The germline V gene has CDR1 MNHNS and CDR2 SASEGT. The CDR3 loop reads CASSEPDRHGYTF. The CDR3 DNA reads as TGTGCCAGCAGTGAACCTGACAGGCATGGCTACACCTTC.

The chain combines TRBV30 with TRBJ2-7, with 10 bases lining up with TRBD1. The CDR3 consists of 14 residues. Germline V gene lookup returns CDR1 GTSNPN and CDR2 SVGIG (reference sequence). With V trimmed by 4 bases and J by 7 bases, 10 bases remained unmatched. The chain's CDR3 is CAWIRDRGRGEQYF. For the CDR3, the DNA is TGTGCCTGGATACGAGACAGGGGGCGCGGGGAGCAGTACTTC.

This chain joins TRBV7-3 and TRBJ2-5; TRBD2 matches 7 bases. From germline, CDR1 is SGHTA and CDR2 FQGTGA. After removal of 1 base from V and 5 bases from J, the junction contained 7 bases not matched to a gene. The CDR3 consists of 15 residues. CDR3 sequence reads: CASSLIGGGGETQYF. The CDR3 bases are TGTGCCAGCAGCTTAATTGGCGGGGGTGGGGAGACCCAGTACTTC.

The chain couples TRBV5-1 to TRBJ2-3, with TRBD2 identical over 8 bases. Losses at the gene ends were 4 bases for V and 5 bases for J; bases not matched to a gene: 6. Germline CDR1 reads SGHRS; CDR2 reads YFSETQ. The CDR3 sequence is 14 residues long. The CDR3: CASSTGGGGDTQYF. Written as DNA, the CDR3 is TGCGCCAGCAGCACGGGAGGGGGTGGAGATACGCAGTATTTT.

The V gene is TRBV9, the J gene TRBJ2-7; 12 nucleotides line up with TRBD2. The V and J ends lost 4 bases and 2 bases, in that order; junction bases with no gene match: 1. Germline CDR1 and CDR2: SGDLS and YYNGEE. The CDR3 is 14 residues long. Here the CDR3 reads CASSLAGGPYEQYF. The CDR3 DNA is TGTGCCAGCAGCCTAGCGGGGGGGCCCTACGAGCAGTACTTC.

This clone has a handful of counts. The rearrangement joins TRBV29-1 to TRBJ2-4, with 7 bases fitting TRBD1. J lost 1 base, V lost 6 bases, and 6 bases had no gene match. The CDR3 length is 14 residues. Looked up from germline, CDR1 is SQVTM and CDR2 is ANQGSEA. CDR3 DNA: TGCAGCGTGACAGGGAATCGGGCCAAAAACATTCAGTACTTC. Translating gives CSVTGNRAKNIQYF.

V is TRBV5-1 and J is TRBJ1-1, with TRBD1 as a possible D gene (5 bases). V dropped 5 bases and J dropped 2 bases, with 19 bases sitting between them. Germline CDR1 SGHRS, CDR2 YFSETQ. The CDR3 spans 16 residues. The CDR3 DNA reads TGCGCCAGCAGTCTCGGGGGGGGGATCAGTAACACTGAAGCTTTCTTT. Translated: CASSLGGGISNTEAFF.

The chain's CDR3 is CASSGRDYEQYF. CDR3 bases: TGTGCCAGCAGTGGCCGAGACTACGAGCAGTACTTC. The chain joins TRBV25-1 to TRBJ2-7; D not certain. Trimming stripped 4 bases from V and 3 bases from J, with 7 bases between. The CDR3 is made up of 12 amino acids. Germline CDR1 and CDR2: MGHDK and SYGVNS.

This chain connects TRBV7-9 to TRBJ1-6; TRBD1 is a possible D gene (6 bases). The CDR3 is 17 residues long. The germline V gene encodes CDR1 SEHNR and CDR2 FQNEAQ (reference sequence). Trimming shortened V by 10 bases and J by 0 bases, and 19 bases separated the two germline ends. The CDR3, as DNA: TGTGCCATTAACGACCCAGGGGTTAGCTCCTATAATTCACCCCTCCACTTT. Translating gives CAINDPGVSSYNSPLHF.

The CDR3 nucleotides read TGTGCCTGGAGTTCGGAACAGGGGGTGGAGAATGAGCAGTTCTTC. It is translated as CAWSSEQGVENEQFF. The chain is built from TRBV30 and TRBJ2-1, with 8 bases matching TRBD1. Trimming at V came to 2 bases and at J to 7 bases, leaving 10 bases not matched to a gene. CDR1 is GTSNPN and CDR2 is SVGIG in the germline V gene (reference sequence). The CDR3 runs 15 residues.

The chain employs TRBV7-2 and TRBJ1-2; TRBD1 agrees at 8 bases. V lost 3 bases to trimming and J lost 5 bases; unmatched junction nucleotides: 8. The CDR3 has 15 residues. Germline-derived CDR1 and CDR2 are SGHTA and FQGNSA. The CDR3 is CASSFEQGVTYGYTF. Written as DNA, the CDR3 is TGTGCCAGCAGCTTCGAACAGGGGGTGACGTATGGCTACACCTTC.

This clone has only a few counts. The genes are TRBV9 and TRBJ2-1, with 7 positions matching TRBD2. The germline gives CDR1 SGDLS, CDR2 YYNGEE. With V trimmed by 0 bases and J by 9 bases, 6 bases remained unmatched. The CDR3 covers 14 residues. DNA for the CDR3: TGTGCCAGCAGCGTAGCTAAGGGAGGGAGTGAGCAGTTCTTC. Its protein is CASSVAKGGSEQFF.

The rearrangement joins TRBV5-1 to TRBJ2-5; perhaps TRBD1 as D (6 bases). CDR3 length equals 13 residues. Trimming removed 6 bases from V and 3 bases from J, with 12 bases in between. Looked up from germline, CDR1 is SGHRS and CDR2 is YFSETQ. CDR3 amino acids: CASTRYREETQYF. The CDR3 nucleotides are TGCGCCAGCACGCGGTACAGGGAAGAGACCCAGTACTTC.

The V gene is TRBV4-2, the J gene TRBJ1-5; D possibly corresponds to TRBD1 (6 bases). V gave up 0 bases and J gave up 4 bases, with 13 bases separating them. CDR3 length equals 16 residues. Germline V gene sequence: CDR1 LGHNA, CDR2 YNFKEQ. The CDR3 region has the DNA TGTGCCAGCAGCCAAGAGGGGGGGGGCCCTAATCAGCCCCAGCATTTT. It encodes CASSQEGGGPNQPQHF.

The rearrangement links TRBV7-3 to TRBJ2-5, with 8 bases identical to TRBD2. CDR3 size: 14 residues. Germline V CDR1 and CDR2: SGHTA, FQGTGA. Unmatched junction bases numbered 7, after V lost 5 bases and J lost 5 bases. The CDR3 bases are TGTGCCAGCAGCATCGGGGGGGCCGGGGAGACCCAGTACTTC. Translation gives CASSIGGAGETQYF.

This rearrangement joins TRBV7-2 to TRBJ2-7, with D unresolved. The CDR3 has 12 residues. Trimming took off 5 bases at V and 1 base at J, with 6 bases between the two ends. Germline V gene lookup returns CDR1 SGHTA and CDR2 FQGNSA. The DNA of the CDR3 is TGTGCCAGCAGCCAATCATCCTACGAGCAGTACTTC. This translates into CASSQSSYEQYF.

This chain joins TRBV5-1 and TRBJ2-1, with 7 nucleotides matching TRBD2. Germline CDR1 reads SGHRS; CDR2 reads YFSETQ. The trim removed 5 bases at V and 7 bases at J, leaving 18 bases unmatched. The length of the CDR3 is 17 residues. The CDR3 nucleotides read TGCGCCAGCAGTCTTGTCGGGCGCCGCGGGGGTCATAATGAGCAGTTCTTC. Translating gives CASSLVGRRGGHNEQFF.

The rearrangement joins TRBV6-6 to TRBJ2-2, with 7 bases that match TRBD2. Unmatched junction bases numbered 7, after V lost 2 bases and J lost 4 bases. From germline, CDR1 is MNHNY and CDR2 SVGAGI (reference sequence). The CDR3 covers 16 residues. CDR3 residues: CASSYGRGMTTGELFF. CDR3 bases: TGTGCCAGCAGTTACGGGCGGGGGATGACCACCGGGGAGCTGTTTTTT.

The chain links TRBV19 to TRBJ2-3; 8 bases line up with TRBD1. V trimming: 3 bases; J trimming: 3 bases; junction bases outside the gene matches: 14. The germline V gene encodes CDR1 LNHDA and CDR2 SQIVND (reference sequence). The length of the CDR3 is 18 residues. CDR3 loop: CASSIPRQGAVGTDTQYF. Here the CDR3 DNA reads TGTGCCAGTAGTATTCCGAGGCAGGGGGCGGTTGGAACAGATACGCAGTATTTT.

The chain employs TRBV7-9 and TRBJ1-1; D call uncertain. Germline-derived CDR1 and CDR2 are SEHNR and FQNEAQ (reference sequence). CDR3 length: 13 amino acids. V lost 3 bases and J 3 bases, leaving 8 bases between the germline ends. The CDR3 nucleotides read TGTGCCAGCAGCTTTACAGAGTACACTGAAGCTTTCTTT. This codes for CASSFTEYTEAFF.

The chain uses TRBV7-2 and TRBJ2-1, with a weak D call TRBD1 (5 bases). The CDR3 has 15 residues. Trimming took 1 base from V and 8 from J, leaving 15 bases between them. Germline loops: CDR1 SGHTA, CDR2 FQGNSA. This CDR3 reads CASSLVPGLSDEQFF. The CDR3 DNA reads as TGTGCCAGCAGCTTAGTCCCAGGGTTAAGCGATGAGCAGTTCTTC. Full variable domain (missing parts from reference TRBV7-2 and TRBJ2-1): GAGVSQSPSNKVTEKGKDVELRCDPISGHTALYWYRQSLGQGLEFLIYFQGNSAPDKSGLPSDRFSAERTGGSVSTLTIQRTQQEDSAVYLCASSLVPGLSDEQFFGPGTRLTVL.

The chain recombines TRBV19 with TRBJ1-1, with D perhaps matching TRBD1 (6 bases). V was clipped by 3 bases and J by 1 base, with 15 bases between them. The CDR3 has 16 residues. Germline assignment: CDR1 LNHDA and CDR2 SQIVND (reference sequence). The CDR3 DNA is TGTGCCAGTAGTATTTTTGGTCGGACAGCGAACACTGAAGCTTTCTTT. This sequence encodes CASSIFGRTANTEAFF.

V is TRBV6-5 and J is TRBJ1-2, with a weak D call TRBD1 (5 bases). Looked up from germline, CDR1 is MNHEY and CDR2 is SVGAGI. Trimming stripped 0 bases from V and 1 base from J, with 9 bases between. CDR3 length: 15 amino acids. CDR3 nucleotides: TGTGCCAGCAGTTACTCGCCAGGGATTAACTATGGCTACACCTTC. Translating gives CASSYSPGINYGYTF.

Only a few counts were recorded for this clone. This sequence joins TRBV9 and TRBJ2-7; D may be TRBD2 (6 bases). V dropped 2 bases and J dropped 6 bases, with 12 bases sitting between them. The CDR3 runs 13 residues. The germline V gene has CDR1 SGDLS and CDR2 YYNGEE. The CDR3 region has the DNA TGTGCCAGCAGCGTGGAAGCGGGTGGCGAGCAGTACTTC. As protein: CASSVEAGGEQYF.